This T cell receptor (beta chain) was sequenced for a study of CD8 T cells in ankylosing spondylitis. With molecular barcodes, quantitative 5'-RACE was used to make the TCR beta libraries. From the 5' RACE reads, TCRdb called clonotypes with MiXCR, one entry per CDR3 protein. Of 130,000 to 150,000 distinct CDR3 sequences in the sample, 7% to 10% were seen once. Broader study findings: From matched ankylosing spondylitis synovial fluid, disease-linked clones were reportedly recovered at significantly enriched levels. Relatively scarce in peripheral blood, disease-linked clones were CD8+.

Germline V gene data show CDR1 as DFQATT and CDR2 as SNEGSKA (reference sequence). The CDR3 consists of 11 residues. This clonotype was detected only a few times. The antigen remains undetermined. At one end the junction does not follow the germline gene, possibly because of a read error. The source of this sequence is a male donor with ankylosing spondylitis. The sequencing sample was made of synovial fluid, either unsorted or a sorted T cell fraction (not recorded which). The genes are TRBV20-1 and TRBJ1-1; D remains ambiguous. The DNA of the CDR3 is TGCAGTCCTAGACCAGGCACTGAAGCTTTCTTT. It specifies CSPRPGTEAFF.